This T cell receptor (beta chain) was observed in a study of molecular identifiers for immune sequencing clone quantification. Every naive CD8 library was made from between about 18,000 and 1,100,000 sorted cells with 10%, 30% or 50% RNA. For naive CD8 T cells, sorting used the CD8+CD4-CCR7+CD45RA+ phenotype. The germline V gene has CDR1 GTSNPN and CDR2 SVGIG (reference sequence). V shed 3 bases and J 6 bases; nucleotides not matched to a gene: 7. There are 13 residues in the CDR3. It was with previously described methods and listed TCR primers that bulk TCR libraries were made. Each CDR3 protein gets one entry after TCRdb re-called the PCR reads with MiXCR. Of about half a million distinct CDR3 sequences in the sample, around 25% were seen once. Notes on this clonotype: Its antigen is currently unknown.

General study points: It was shown that clones above 20 RNA copies held over 97% of effector molecules, but under 1% in naive cells.

The gene calls are TRBV30 and TRBJ1-1, with 7 bases aligning to TRBD1. The receptor comes from a human donor in good health. Some libraries in this study had Jurkat cell RNA spiked in. Sample: naive CD8+ T cells from blood, with Jurkat cell RNA spiked in. The subset denotes: FACS-sorted CD8+CD4-CCR7+CD45RA+ naive T cells. This chain's CDR3 is CAWRDRVRAEAFF. CDR3 nucleotides: TGTGCCTGGAGAGACAGGGTTCGAGCTGAAGCTTTCTTT.